The source of this T cell receptor (beta chain) is a study of T cell repertoires in cytomegalovirus infection. TCRdb re-derived calls from the reads in MiXCR, one entry per CDR3 protein. The sample lists some 200,000 distinct CDR3 sequences, less than 50% seen once, with approximately 60% in the top ten. Germline V lookup: CDR1 ENHRY, CDR2 SYGVKD. Deletions cut 0 bases from V and 5 bases from J, with 19 bases between. The CDR3 loop spans 18 amino acids. A remark on this clonotype: What it binds is not known.

The clonotype comes from a human donor in good health (CMV status not recorded). Some clones in this sample may be carry-over from other donors' samples. The V gene is TRBV10-3, the J gene TRBJ2-2; possibly TRBD2 for D (5 bases). The sequenced sample was CD8+ T cells from cultured PBMCs, obtained from culture after CMV antigen stimulation. This CDR3 reads CAISESRVAPGSTGELFF. The CDR3 nucleotides are TGTGCCATCAGTGAGTCGCGGGTAGCCCCCGGCAGTACCGGGGAGCTGTTTTTT.